This TCR beta chain was identified in a study of monozygotic twins with cystic fibrosis (dated by TCRdb to about 2021). Background on the whole study: Barcoded libraries were prepared from 3 to 3.5 micrograms of fragmented DNA with roughly 15 PCR cycles. To assess genetic influence on V and J gene usage, the study compared TCR beta repertoires within and across 16 monozygotic twin pairs with cystic fibrosis. Data for three of the twin pairs had been reported previously in another context. The cohort included ten female and six male twin pairs, mostly children and adolescents, aged roughly 2.0 to 40 years with a median of 9.1 years. Twins were ranked among more than 900 cohort participants for weight-for-height and FEVPerc (FEV1 disease centile) on the day of blood sampling. The study at large found these results: Simpson clonality was generally low (median approximately 0.0097), which suggests a naive-dominated repertoire, and clonality was higher in the most severely affected patients. V gene usage was most similar to the co-twin for 13 of 16 pairs, and J usage for 8 of 16 pairs, suggesting genetic constraints. The cohort was small, and no association was found between shared CDR3 numbers and age, concordance or disease severity. Sharing of nucleotide-identical clonotypes was significantly greater within monozygotic CF twin pairs than between unrelated CF individuals (P = 0.000026, Mann-Whitney).

V is cut back by 5 bases and J by 2 bases, with 5 bases in the junction unmatched. The germline V gene provides CDR1 MNHEY and CDR2 SVGAGI. From the cysteine through the phenylalanine, the CDR3 covers 15 amino acids. Of all the DNA, just the CDR3 is kept, 45 bases in frame from base 1. The twin pairs came from the European Cystic Fibrosis Twin and Sibling Study Cohort, a cohort that recruited patients from roughly 160 CF clinics across 14 European countries. Zygosity and CFTR genotype were verified in-house, with zygosity tested by multiplex PCR of nine short tandem repeat loci. Peripheral blood was sampled from each twin, and clinical parameters were recorded on the day of blood sampling. Genomic DNA was isolated from peripheral blood cells with phenol/chloroform and kept in TE buffer at 4 degrees C. Following the manufacturer's instructions, the researchers used the immunoSEQ immune profiling system to amplify TCR beta CDR3 regions via multiplex PCR. An Illumina NextSeq system was used to carry out the sequencing. For the original study's pipeline: Sequence data were processed on the immunoSEQ Analyzer platform, and clonality was calculated as the square root of Simpson's index of productive rearrangements. Jensen-Shannon distance served as the measure of similarity in V and J usage, while OLGA was used to compute CDR3 generation probabilities. The immuneACCESS database (August 2020) and VDJdb (December 2020) were searched for shared CDR3 sequences. Drawn from immuneACCESS, this table holds only the in-frame rearrangements with V and J called that TCRdb kept. Clones are partly lost; checked studies trace under half to an unresolved V gene and leave the rest unexplained. V, J and clone size are taken as reported in that table, and D and trimming were inferred from the DNA itself. The sample table contains about 32,000 clones; only one count was recorded for approximately 92% of them. The leading ten clones occupy roughly 0.89% of the sample.

A remark on this clone: This receptor's antigen is unknown. No base quality values were provided; no much bigger clone lies one nucleotide off.

This clonotype was sampled from a girl aged 2-10 years with cystic fibrosis. The sample taken for sequencing was blood. The chain joins TRBV6-5 to TRBJ1-4, with TRBD1 matching 7 junction bases. The CDR3 region has the sequence CASSTRGGTNEKLFF. The bases are TGTGCCAGCAGTACACGAGGGGGCACTAATGAAAAACTGTTTTTT.